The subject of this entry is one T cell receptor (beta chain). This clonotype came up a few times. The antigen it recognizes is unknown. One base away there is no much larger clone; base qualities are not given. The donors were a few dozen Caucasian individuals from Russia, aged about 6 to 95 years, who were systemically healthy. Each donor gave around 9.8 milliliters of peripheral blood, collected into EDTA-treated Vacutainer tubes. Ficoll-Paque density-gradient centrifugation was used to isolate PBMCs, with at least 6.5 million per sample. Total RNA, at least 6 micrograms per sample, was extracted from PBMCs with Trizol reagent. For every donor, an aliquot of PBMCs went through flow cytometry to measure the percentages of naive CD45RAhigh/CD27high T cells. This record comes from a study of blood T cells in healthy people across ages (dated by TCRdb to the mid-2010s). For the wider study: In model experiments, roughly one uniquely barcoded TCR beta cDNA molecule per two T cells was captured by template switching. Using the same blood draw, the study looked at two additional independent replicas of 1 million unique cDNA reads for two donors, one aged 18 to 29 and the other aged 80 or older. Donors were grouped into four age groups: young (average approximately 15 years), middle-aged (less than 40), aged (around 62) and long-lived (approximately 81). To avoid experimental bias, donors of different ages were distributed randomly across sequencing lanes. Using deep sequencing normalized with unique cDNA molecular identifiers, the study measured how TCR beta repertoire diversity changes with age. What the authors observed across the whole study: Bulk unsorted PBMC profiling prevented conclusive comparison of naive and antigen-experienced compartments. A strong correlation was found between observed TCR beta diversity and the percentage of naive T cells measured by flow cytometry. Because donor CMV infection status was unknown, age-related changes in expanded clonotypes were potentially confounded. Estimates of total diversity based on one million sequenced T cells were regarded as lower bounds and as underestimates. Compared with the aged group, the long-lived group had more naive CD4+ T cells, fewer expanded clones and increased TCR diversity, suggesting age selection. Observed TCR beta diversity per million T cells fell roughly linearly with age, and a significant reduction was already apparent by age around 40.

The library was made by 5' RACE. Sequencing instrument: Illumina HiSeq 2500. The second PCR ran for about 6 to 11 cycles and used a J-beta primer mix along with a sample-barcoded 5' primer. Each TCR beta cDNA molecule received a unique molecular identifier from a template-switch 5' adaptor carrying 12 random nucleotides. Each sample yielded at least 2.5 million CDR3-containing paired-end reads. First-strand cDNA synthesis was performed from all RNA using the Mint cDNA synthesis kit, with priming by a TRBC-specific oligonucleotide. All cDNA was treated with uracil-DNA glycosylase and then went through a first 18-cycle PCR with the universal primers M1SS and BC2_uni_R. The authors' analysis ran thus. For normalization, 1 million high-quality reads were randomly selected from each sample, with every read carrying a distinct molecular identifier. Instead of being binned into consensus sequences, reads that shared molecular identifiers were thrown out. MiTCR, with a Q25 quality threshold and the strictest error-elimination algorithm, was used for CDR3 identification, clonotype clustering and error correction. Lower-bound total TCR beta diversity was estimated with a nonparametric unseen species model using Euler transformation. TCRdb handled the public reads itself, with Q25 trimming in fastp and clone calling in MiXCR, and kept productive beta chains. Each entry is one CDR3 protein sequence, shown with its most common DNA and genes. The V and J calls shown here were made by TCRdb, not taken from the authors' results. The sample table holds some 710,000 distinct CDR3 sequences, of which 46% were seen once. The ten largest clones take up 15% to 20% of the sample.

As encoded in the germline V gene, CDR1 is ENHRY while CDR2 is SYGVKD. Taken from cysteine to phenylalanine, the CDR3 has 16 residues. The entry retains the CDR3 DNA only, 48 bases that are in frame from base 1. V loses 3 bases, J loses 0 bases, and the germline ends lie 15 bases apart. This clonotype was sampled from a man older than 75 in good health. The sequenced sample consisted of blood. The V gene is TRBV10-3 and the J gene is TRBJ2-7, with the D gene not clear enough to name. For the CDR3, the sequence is CAISEGNSLFSYEQYF. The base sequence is TGTGCCATCAGTGAAGGGAACAGCCTTTTCTCCTACGAGCAGTACTTC.